This T cell receptor beta chain comes out of a study of shared clonotypes between healthy human individuals. Donors were healthy HIV-negative adults without recent acute infections or vaccinations. Profiling relied on immunoSEQ multiplex PCR, and the TCRdb table lists in-frame clones only, not all of them. The table shows approximately 2.5 million clones, with approximately 90% occurring only once. About this clone itself: Its antigen remains unknown.

V lost 7 bases and J lost 2, with 11 bases in between. Germline assignment: CDR1 SEHNR and CDR2 FQNEAQ (reference sequence). The CDR3 contains 13 residues. Study-level points and caveats: Between a few donors, naive CD4 clonotypes were shared at a level of about 5%.

Source material: naive CD4+ T cells sorted from blood. Subset here: CD45RA+ positively selected. The clonotype was recovered from a young man in good health. The V and J genes are TRBV7-9 and TRBJ1-1; D gene ambiguous. The CDR3 region is CASNPLGNTEAFF. The CDR3 nucleotides are TGTGCCAGCAACCCACTAGGAAACACTGAAGCTTTCTTT.